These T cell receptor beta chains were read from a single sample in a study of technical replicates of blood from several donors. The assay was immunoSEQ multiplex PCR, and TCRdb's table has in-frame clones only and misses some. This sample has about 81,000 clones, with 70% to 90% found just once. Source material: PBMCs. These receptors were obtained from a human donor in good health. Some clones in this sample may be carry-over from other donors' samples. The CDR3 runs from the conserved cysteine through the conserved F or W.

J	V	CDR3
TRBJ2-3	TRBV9	CASSLAGTSTDTQYF
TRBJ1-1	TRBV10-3	CAISARTGNTEAFF
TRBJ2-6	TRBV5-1	CASSLAAGGPSGANVLTF
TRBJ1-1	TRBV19	CASSPPRGLRTEAFF
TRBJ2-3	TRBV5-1	CASGRDRKTDTQYF
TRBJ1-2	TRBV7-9	CASSSRTGLFHVRTF
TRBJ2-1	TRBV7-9	CASSLDIPQQFF
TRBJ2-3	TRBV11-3	CASSMTSGADTQYF
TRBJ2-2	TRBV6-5	CASSYHINTGELFF
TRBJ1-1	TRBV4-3	CASSDSGKLSTEAFF
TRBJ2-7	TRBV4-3	CASSQGTGESYEQYF
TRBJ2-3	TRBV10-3	CAISSGGAATDTQYF
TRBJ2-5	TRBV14	CASSQGDRQTQYF
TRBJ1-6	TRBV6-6	CASSYALSSYNSPLHF
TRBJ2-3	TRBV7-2	CASSRRTSGAHTDTQYF
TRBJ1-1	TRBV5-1	CASSYDQGRMNTEAFF
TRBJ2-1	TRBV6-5	CASSTSLSSYNEQFF
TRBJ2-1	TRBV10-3	CAISNPGGTGYNEQFF
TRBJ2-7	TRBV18	CASSPPGVGEQYF
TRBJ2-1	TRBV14	CASSRTLAGAYNEQFF
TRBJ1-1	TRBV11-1	CASSSITGLNAEAFF
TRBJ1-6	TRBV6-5	CASQTGEWNSPLHF
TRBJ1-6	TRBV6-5	CASSYFWPRGNSPLHF
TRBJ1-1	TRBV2	CASKEDNTEAFF
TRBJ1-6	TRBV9	CASSVKTYNSPLHF
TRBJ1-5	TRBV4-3	CASSQDRRPYAGQPQHF
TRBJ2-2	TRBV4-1	CASSLETSGRSGELFF
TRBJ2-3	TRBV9	CASSVGTDTQYF
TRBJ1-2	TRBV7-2	CASSLVLYGYTF
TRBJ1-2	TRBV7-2	CASSPTAANYGYTF
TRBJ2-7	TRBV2	CASSATSGRAGEQYF
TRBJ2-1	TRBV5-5	CASSLMGGDINEQFF
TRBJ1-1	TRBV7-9	CASRVGATEAFF
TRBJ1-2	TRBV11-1	CASSLGQGYGYTF
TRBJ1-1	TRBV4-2	CATETGDLDTEAFF
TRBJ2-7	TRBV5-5	CASSLEAGAREQYF
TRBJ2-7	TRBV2	CASRSEYGTSGYEQYF